The sequence of this TCR beta chain was determined in a study of blood T cell repertoires in COVID-19. As for the study in general: The samples span acute and convalescent COVID-19 from the United States, Italy and Spain. T cells, B-cell-depleted T cells, or PBMCs supplied cDNA or gDNA.

Patients at the Seattle site were enrolled during active infection and followed longitudinally. A single count supports this clone. As originally analysed: Amplification from reference gene primers served as the basis for estimated nucleated cell counts. Data came from immunoSEQ multiplex PCR; TCRdb stores just in-frame clones and leaves some out. The DNA gave D and trimming, while V, J and clone size come from that table. Of 150,000 to 200,000 clones listed, about four fifths are singletons. This CDR3 is 14 amino acids long. V dropped 1 base and J dropped 4 bases, with 10 bases sitting between them. Germline V gene lookup returns CDR1 MDHEN and CDR2 SYDVKM.

The gene calls are TRBV28 and TRBJ2-5, with a possible D match to TRBD1 (6 bases). The TCR originated in an older woman with COVID-19, enrolled during active disease. The sample consisted of peripheral blood. CDR3 coding DNA: TGTGCCAGCAGTTTATCAGGGGTGATAGAGACCCAGTACTTC. It codes for CASSLSGVIETQYF.